The T cell receptor beta chain under discussion was sequenced for a study of blood T cell repertoires in COVID-19. The method was immunoSEQ multiplex PCR; TCRdb's version includes in-frame clones alone and lacks a portion of them. The sample lists approximately 400,000 clones, approximately 88% occurring once. V trimming: 6 bases; J trimming: 2 bases; junction bases outside the gene matches: 11. Germline V gene sequence: CDR1 MNHEY, CDR2 SMNVEV (reference sequence). This CDR3 is 17 amino acids long. The TCR sequence derives from a man aged 35 to 55 with acute or convalescent COVID-19. The genes are TRBV27 and TRBJ2-3; 10 bases fit TRBD2. Specimen: peripheral blood. The CDR3 spells CASSPISGGPLTDTQYF. The CDR3 DNA is TGTGCCAGCAGCCCTATTAGCGGGGGGCCCCTCACAGATACGCAGTATTTT.